The 30 T cell receptor beta chains presented below share a single source sample, sequenced in a study of human T cells and chemical hapten exposure. The time point was: healthy volunteer bleed at 6 weeks. Extraction of total RNA was performed on unfractionated whole blood. In TCRdb, the RACE reads were re-called with MiXCR into one record per CDR3 protein. Of more than 60,000 distinct CDR3 sequences listed, 8.6% are singletons. Specimen: whole blood. The receptor set was obtained from a male donor in good health. Some clones in this sample may be carry-over from other donors' samples.

The table lists this clonotype with a few counts. This sequence joins TRBV25-1 and TRBJ1-6; 7 bases are a match to TRBD1. J was trimmed by 14 bases and V by 4 bases; bases with no gene match: 14. The CDR3 consists of 15 residues. Per the germline V gene, CDR1 is MGHDK and CDR2 is SYGVNS. The CDR3 here is CASSATGRGSLTLHF. Written as DNA, the CDR3 is TGTGCCAGCAGTGCGACAGGGCGGGGTTCGTTAACCCTCCACTTT.

The chain recombines TRBV7-8 with TRBJ2-3, with D maybe TRBD1 (6 bases). The CDR3 totals 14 residues. Germline V gene sequence: CDR1 SGHVS, CDR2 FQNEAQ. V was clipped by 10 bases and J by 0 bases, with 14 bases between them. CDR3 amino acids: CATKTGPSTDTQYF. DNA of the CDR3: TGTGCCACGAAGACAGGCCCAAGCACAGATACGCAGTATTTT.

There are a few counts of this clonotype. This sequence joins TRBV12-5 and TRBJ1-3, with D perhaps matching TRBD1 (6 bases). The V and J ends lost 2 bases and 4 bases respectively, with 12 bases between them. This CDR3 comprises 15 residues. Germline-derived CDR1 and CDR2 are LGHNT and FRNRAP. This chain's CDR3 is CASGLSTGLGNTIYF. In DNA form, the CDR3 reads TGTGCTAGTGGTTTGTCTACAGGGCTAGGAAACACCATATATTTT.

DNA of the CDR3: TGTGCCAGCAGCTTTGTGGGTTGGGCTGAAGCTTTCTTT. Translating it yields CASSFVGWAEAFF. The chain employs TRBV7-2 and TRBJ1-1; D unclear. The germline CDR1 and CDR2 sequences are SGHTA and FQGNSA. The CDR3 spans 13 residues. Trimming stripped 3 bases from V and 6 bases from J, with 11 bases between. Full variable domain (missing parts from reference TRBV7-2 and TRBJ1-1): GAGVSQSPSNKVTEKGKDVELRCDPISGHTALYWYRQSLGQGLEFLIYFQGNSAPDKSGLPSDRFSAERTGGSVSTLTIQRTQQEDSAVYLCASSFVGWAEAFFGQGTRLTVV.

This clonotype was seen many times. The chain has TRBV7-9 and TRBJ2-7, with D perhaps matching TRBD1 or TRBD2 (5 bases each). Germline CDR1 and CDR2: SEHNR and FQNEAQ (reference sequence). Trimming removed 5 bases at V and 1 base at J, with 15 bases between. This CDR3 has 15 residues. CDR3 residues: CASSPTVGASYEQYF. In nucleotides, the CDR3 is TGTGCCAGCAGCCCTACGGTCGGGGCGTCCTACGAGCAGTACTTC. Drawing the rest from reference TRBV7-9 and TRBJ2-7, the complete variable domain is DTGVSQNPRHKITKRGQNVTFRCDPISEHNRLYWYRQTLGQGPEFLTYFQNEAQLEKSRLLSDRFSAERPKGSFSTLEIQRTEQGDSAMYLCASSPTVGASYEQYFGPGTRLTVT.

The J gene is TRBJ2-7, the V gene TRBV10-3; TRBD1 is a possible D gene (6 bases). The germline CDR1 and CDR2 sequences are ENHRY and SYGVKD. V was cut by 3 bases and J by 4 bases, with 13 bases left in between. This CDR3 spans 14 amino acids. This CDR3 reads CAISDGDTLYEQYF. The CDR3 DNA follows: TGTGCCATCAGTGATGGGGACACACTATACGAGCAGTACTTC.

This clonotype has ten or more counts. The CDR3 is CSATPLDGSSYGYTF. The CDR3 DNA reads TGCAGCGCAACACCTCTGGACGGATCGAGCTATGGCTACACCTTC. This chain joins TRBV29-1 and TRBJ1-2; D not certain. The germline CDR1 and CDR2 sequences are SQVTM and ANQGSEA. The CDR3 contains 15 residues. V was cut by 7 bases and J by 4 bases, with 22 bases left in between.

This clonotype was counted many times. The chain joins TRBV20-1 to TRBJ1-6, with D possibly TRBD1 on 5 matching bases. CDR1 and CDR2 (germline): DFQATT, SNEGSKA (reference sequence). V was clipped by 6 bases and J by 5 bases, with 20 bases between them. This CDR3 is built from 16 residues. The CDR3 nucleotides are TGCAGTGCCCCCGACCCTTTCGGGGGGGATAATTCACCCCTCCACTTT. Its translation: CSAPDPFGGDNSPLHF.

The chain carries TRBV7-9 and TRBJ1-5; no firm D call. The germline V gene encodes CDR1 SEHNR and CDR2 FQNEAQ (reference sequence). Trimming removed 3 bases at V and 2 bases at J, with 11 bases between. The CDR3 runs 15 residues. CDR3 DNA: TGTGCCAGCAGCTTCTCTGACGTAGGCAATCAGCCCCAGCATTTT. This sequence encodes CASSFSDVGNQPQHF.

The chain employs TRBV7-2 and TRBJ2-3; TRBD2 matches at 10 bases. CDR1 and CDR2 (germline): SGHTA, FQGNSA. The ends lost 4 bases at V and 0 bases at J; junction bases unmatched: 1. The length of the CDR3 is 15 residues. CDR3 region: CASSWTSGSTDTQYF. In DNA form, the CDR3 reads TGTGCCAGCAGCTGGACTAGCGGAAGCACAGATACGCAGTATTTT. Full variable domain (outside the CDR3, taken from reference TRBV7-2 and TRBJ2-3): GAGVSQSPSNKVTEKGKDVELRCDPISGHTALYWYRQSLGQGLEFLIYFQGNSAPDKSGLPSDRFSAERTGGSVSTLTIQRTQQEDSAVYLCASSWTSGSTDTQYFGPGTRLTVL.

This clonotype was observed many times. The rearrangement joins TRBV6-6 to TRBJ1-5; the D is unclear. The V end was cut by 2 bases, the J end by 3 bases, with 8 bases between. The germline V gene encodes CDR1 MNHNY and CDR2 SVGAGI (reference sequence). This CDR3 has 14 residues. CDR3 sequence reads: CASSYRQTNQPQHF. The CDR3 coding sequence is TGTGCCAGCAGTTACCGTCAGACCAATCAGCCCCAGCATTTT.

This clonotype was picked up a small number of times. The chain is built from TRBV11-2 and TRBJ2-1; TRBD2 aligns across 16 bases. V lost 7 bases and J lost 8; bases outside the gene matches: 17. Germline CDR1 and CDR2: SGHAT and FQNNGV. The CDR3 is 19 residues long. For the CDR3, the DNA is TGTGCCAGCATCTTTCCCGCTTCCGGGACTAGCGGGAGGGGAGATGAGCAGTTCTTC. Translation gives CASIFPASGTSGRGDEQFF.

The chain recombines TRBV29-1 with TRBJ1-3; the D is unclear. The V gene's germline CDR1 is SQVTM and CDR2 ANQGSEA. This CDR3 comprises 15 residues. Trimming took 7 bases from V and 0 from J, leaving 16 bases between them. The CDR3 loop is CSARVAGGSGNTIYF. CDR3 nucleotides: TGCAGCGCCCGTGTGGCGGGTGGCTCTGGAAACACCATATATTTT.

This clonotype was found many times. The genes are TRBV5-1 and TRBJ1-1; maybe TRBD1 (6 bases). The CDR3 consists of 15 residues. Germline CDR1 reads SGHRS; CDR2 reads YFSETQ. V was pared by 1 base and J by 6 bases, with 16 bases between. The CDR3 reads CASSLWAGESAEAFF. The CDR3 DNA follows: TGCGCCAGCAGCTTGTGGGCAGGGGAGTCCGCTGAAGCTTTCTTT.

This clonotype was observed a few times. The V call is TRBV20-1, the J call TRBJ1-4; D not resolved. V shed 3 bases and J shed 3 bases, with 11 bases lying between them. From germline, CDR1 is DFQATT and CDR2 SNEGSKA (reference sequence). The CDR3 totals 14 residues. CDR3 sequence: CSARTSTSNEKLFF. CDR3 DNA: TGCAGTGCTAGGACAAGCACGTCTAATGAAAAACTGTTTTTT.

This rearrangement joins TRBV13 to TRBJ2-1; 7 nucleotides match TRBD2. The junction had 8 bases not matched to a gene; V was cut back by 5 bases and J by 4 bases. Germline CDR1 PRHDT, CDR2 FYEKMQ (reference sequence). The CDR3 runs to 15 residues. DNA for the CDR3: TGTGCCAGCAGCCATGGGGGTAGCGGGTACAATGAGCAGTTCTTC. Its translation is CASSHGGSGYNEQFF.

This clonotype was seen more than once but under ten times. The chain recombines TRBV12-3 or TRBV12-4 with TRBJ1-1; D is perhaps TRBD1 (5 bases). The CDR3 covers 13 residues. V gave up 7 bases and J gave up 5 bases, with 14 bases separating them. The CDR3 coding sequence is TGTGCCAGCACCTGGGGCTTGGGGACTGAAGCTTTCTTT. Its translation is CASTWGLGTEAFF.

This clonotype showed up just a few times. DNA for the CDR3: TGTGCCAGCAGTTCTCGACTAGCGGGAGTTGAGGATACGCAGTATTTT. Translating it yields CASSSRLAGVEDTQYF. The gene calls are TRBV12-3 or TRBV12-4 and TRBJ2-3, with 12 positions matching TRBD2. The CDR3 has 16 amino acids. V lost 4 bases to trimming and J lost 6 bases; unmatched junction nucleotides: 8.

This chain joins TRBV6-2 or TRBV6-3 and TRBJ2-5, with 9 bases matching TRBD1. The germline gives CDR1 MNHEY, CDR2 SVGEGT. The CDR3 length is 13 residues. With V trimmed by 4 bases and J by 5 bases, 2 bases remained unmatched. The CDR3 is CASSLDRGETQYF. CDR3 nucleotides: TGTGCCAGCAGTTTGGACAGGGGCGAGACCCAGTACTTC.

V is TRBV6-1 and J is TRBJ2-1; D perhaps matches TRBD2 (6 bases). This CDR3 is 13 amino acids long. CDR1 is MNHNS, CDR2 SASEGT, per germline. V lost 3 bases and J lost 7, with 10 bases in between. As DNA, the CDR3 is TGTGCCAGCAGTGATTTAGCGGAGAATGAGCAGTTCTTC. It specifies CASSDLAENEQFF.

At least ten counts were recorded for this clonotype. The CDR3 here is CSVGGLIRADTQYF. The CDR3 nucleotides read TGCAGCGTTGGAGGGCTAATCCGCGCAGATACGCAGTATTTT. This chain uses TRBV29-1 with TRBJ2-3; D perhaps matches TRBD2 (5 bases). Germline V CDR1 and CDR2: SQVTM, ANQGSEA. Trimming left V 4 bases short and J 4 bases short, with 15 bases between. The CDR3 length is 14 residues.

This clonotype was seen more than once but under ten times. V and J are TRBV5-1 and TRBJ2-7; 8 nucleotides line up with TRBD1. Trimming at V came to 3 bases and at J to 7 bases, leaving 6 bases not matched to a gene. CDR1 is SGHRS and CDR2 is YFSETQ in the germline V gene. CDR3 length: 13 residues. This CDR3 reads CASSSSTGGEQYF. For the CDR3, the DNA is TGCGCCAGCAGCTCATCAACAGGGGGTGAGCAGTACTTC.

Ten or more counts support this clonotype. The chain couples TRBV5-5 to TRBJ1-5, with 9 nucleotides matching TRBD1. This CDR3 is 18 amino acids long. CDR1 SGHKS and CDR2 YYEKEE come from the germline V gene (reference sequence). After removal of 1 base from V and 10 bases from J, the junction contained 18 bases not matched to a gene. The CDR3 bases are TGTGCCAGCAGCTTGTTTCTGGTGGAGGGACAGGGACTTCCACCCCAGCATTTT. The encoded protein is CASSLFLVEGQGLPPQHF. Filled out from reference TRBV5-5 and TRBJ1-5, the complete variable domain reads DAGVTQSPTHLIKTRGQQVTLRCSPISGHKSVSWYQQVLGQGPQFIFQYYEKEERGRGNFPDRFSARQFPNYSSELNVNALLLGDSALYLCASSLFLVEGQGLPPQHFGDGTRLSIL.

This clonotype was recorded many times. The chain couples TRBV7-9 to TRBJ2-7; D could derive from TRBD1 or TRBD2 (5 bases each). Per the germline V gene, CDR1 is SEHNR and CDR2 is FQNEAQ (reference sequence). CDR3 size: 16 residues. The germline V and J ends were trimmed by 5 bases and 2 bases, with 19 bases remaining between them. In DNA form, the CDR3 reads TGTGCCAGCAGCCCCTCCTCGGGGACCGGCACCTACGAGCAGTACTTC. This gives the protein CASSPSSGTGTYEQYF.

In this sample, this clonotype turned up a few times. The chain couples TRBV7-9 to TRBJ2-7; D gene unclear. The CDR3 contains 14 residues. Germline-derived CDR1 and CDR2 are SEHNR and FQNEAQ (reference sequence). Between the trimmed V and J ends, which lost 0 bases and 2 bases, there was a span of 8 bases. The CDR3 nucleotides are TGTGCCAGCAGCTTAGCGGGAAGGCCCTACGAGCAGTACTTC. This translates into CASSLAGRPYEQYF. The full variable domain, its missing parts supplied by reference TRBV7-9 and TRBJ2-7, is DTGVSQNPRHKITKRGQNVTFRCDPISEHNRLYWYRQTLGQGPEFLTYFQNEAQLEKSRLLSDRFSAERPKGSFSTLEIQRTEQGDSAMYLCASSLAGRPYEQYFGPGTRLTVT.

This clonotype was seen a few times. The chain couples TRBV20-1 to TRBJ1-5, with 7 bases matching TRBD1. The germline CDR1 and CDR2 sequences are DFQATT and SNEGSKA (reference sequence). CDR3 size: 15 residues. V gave up 3 bases and J gave up 5 bases; unmatched junction bases: 10. CDR3 sequence (DNA): TGCAGTGCTAGCCCGGGGACAGATTTTTATCAGCCCCAGCATTTT. It is translated as CSASPGTDFYQPQHF.

The chain joins TRBV29-1 to TRBJ2-1, with D possibly TRBD2 on 5 matching bases. Germline-derived CDR1 and CDR2 are SQVTM and ANQGSEA. CDR3 length: 15 amino acids. Trimming left V 7 bases short and J 6 bases short, with 22 bases between. CDR3 DNA sequence: TGCAGCGCCGCCCTGGGGTTAGCGCCTGGCAATGAGCAGTTCTTC. Its protein product is CSAALGLAPGNEQFF.

This clonotype was seen a handful of times. The chain joins TRBV7-2 to TRBJ2-2; maybe TRBD1 (6 bases). The CDR3 length is 16 residues. CDR1 and CDR2 from the germline V gene are SGHTA and FQGNSA. Between the trimmed V and J ends, which lost 2 bases and 2 bases, there was a span of 12 bases. Here the CDR3 reads CASSLYRAVNTGELFF. The CDR3 nucleotides are TGTGCCAGCAGCTTATACAGGGCGGTAAACACCGGGGAGCTGTTTTTT.

This clonotype was recorded a few times. J is TRBJ2-7 and V is TRBV4-1; 9 positions match TRBD1. This CDR3 is built from 15 residues. Unmatched junction bases numbered 8, after V lost 5 bases and J lost 3 bases. CDR1 MGHRA and CDR2 YSYEKL come from the germline V gene. The CDR3 protein is CASSTPGQGVYEQYF. The CDR3 coding sequence is TGCGCCAGCAGCACGCCGGGACAGGGCGTCTACGAGCAGTACTTC.

This clonotype was counted a few times. This chain uses TRBV18 with TRBJ2-3; D perhaps matches TRBD2 (6 bases). CDR3 length equals 15 residues. The V gene lost 3 bases and the J gene lost 4 bases, with 14 bases spanning the gap. Germline V gives CDR1 KGHSH, CDR2 LQKENI. CDR3 nucleotide sequence: TGTGCCAGCTCACCTCTCGGTGGAGGGGCAGATACGCAGTATTTT. Translated: CASSPLGGGADTQYF. Variable domain in full (rest from reference TRBV18 and TRBJ2-3): NAGVMQNPRHLVRRRGQEARLRCSPMKGHSHVYWYRQLPEEGLKFMVYLQKENIIDESGMPKERFSAEFPKEGPSILRIQQVVRGDSAAYFCASSPLGGGADTQYFGPGTRLTVL.